This TCR beta chain was identified in a study of blood T cell repertoires in COVID-19. Study at large: COVID-19 samples, acute and convalescent, were from the United States, Italy and Spain.

Participants came from some 23 US areas, aged roughly 18 to 95 years. Clinical history reported by participants formed the basis on which cohorts were assigned. Before being deemed recovered, Cohort 3 donors had two negative PCRs, clearance, or symptom resolution. Germline V gene data show CDR1 as MNHNY and CDR2 as SVGAGI (reference sequence). Deletions cut 6 bases from V and 7 bases from J, with 21 bases between. This CDR3 is built from 15 residues. Assay used: immunoSEQ multiplex PCR; TCRdb lists only in-frame clones, some missing. This table holds 350,000 to 400,000 clones, roughly 91% found once. Sample: PBMCs or T cells enriched from blood (not recorded which). The rearrangement joins TRBV6-6 to TRBJ1-2; D gene uncertain. This receptor was identified in a woman aged 25 to 45 who had recovered from COVID-19. CDR3 DNA sequence: TGTGCCAGCAGCCTCAATGGGATACGCGAGGGTGGCTACACCTTC. Translated, it gives CASSLNGIREGGYTF.